A single sample is the source of the 15 T cell receptor beta chains below, sequenced in a study of naive and memory T cell subsets. The SP2 primer and nested alpha and beta constant region primers amplified ligated cDNA in four rounds. TCRdb re-derived calls from the 5' RACE reads in MiXCR, one entry per CDR3 protein. This sample has about 48,000 distinct CDR3 sequences, with approximately 4.5% found just once. An oligonucleotide containing a UMI was ligated to the 3' end of TCR cDNA. The receptor set was obtained from a female donor in good health.

There are many counts of this clonotype. This chain joins TRBV7-2 and TRBJ2-1; D call uncertain. Germline V gene sequence: CDR1 SGHTA, CDR2 FQGNSA. V gave up 4 bases and J gave up 10 bases, with 11 bases separating them. The CDR3 has 12 amino acids. This CDR3 is CASSSDDVEQFF. The CDR3 nucleotides read TGTGCCAGCAGCTCGGATGACGTAGAGCAGTTCTTC.

Many counts were recorded for this clonotype. The chain couples TRBV5-1 to TRBJ2-3; possibly TRBD1 for D (6 bases). The CDR3 is made up of 16 amino acids. Germline loops: CDR1 SGHRS, CDR2 YFSETQ. V lost 3 bases and J lost 2, with 16 bases in between. CDR3 protein: CASSSWTALDTDTQYF. As DNA, the CDR3 is TGCGCCAGCAGCTCCTGGACAGCCTTAGACACAGATACGCAGTATTTT.

The chain uses TRBV24-1 and TRBJ2-1, with 11 bases identical to TRBD1. The germline gives CDR1 KGHDR, CDR2 SFDVKD. The V and J ends lost 0 bases and 8 bases, in that order; junction bases with no gene match: 8. This CDR3 region has 17 residues. The chain's CDR3 is CATSDLLGTGGSDEQFF. The CDR3 bases are TGTGCCACCAGTGATTTGCTAGGGACAGGGGGATCCGATGAGCAGTTCTTC.

This clonotype has a count of ten or more. The J gene is TRBJ2-2, the V gene TRBV12-3 or TRBV12-4, with D possibly TRBD1 on 6 matching bases. Trimming took 5 bases from V and 6 from J, leaving 16 bases between them. CDR3 size: 15 residues. CDR3 coding DNA: TGTGCCAGCAGTACCGGACAGAGTTGGCCCGGGGAGCTGTTTTTT. It is translated as CASSTGQSWPGELFF.

This clonotype was detected ten times or more. CDR3 sequence reads: CASSPRTGLYNSPLHF. The DNA of the CDR3 is TGTGCCAGCAGCCCTAGGACAGGGCTTTATAATTCACCCCTCCACTTT. The rearrangement uses TRBV13 and TRBJ1-6; TRBD1 matches at 8 bases. The CDR3 loop spans 16 amino acids. Looked up from germline, CDR1 is PRHDT and CDR2 is FYEKMQ (reference sequence). Trimming at V came to 5 bases and at J to 4 bases, leaving 7 bases not matched to a gene.

This clonotype was recorded many times. The chain recombines TRBV28 with TRBJ2-1; D not resolved. V was clipped by 5 bases and J by 0 bases, with 17 bases between them. This CDR3 spans 17 amino acids. The germline V gene has CDR1 MDHEN and CDR2 SYDVKM. CDR3 coding DNA: TGTGCCAGCAGTAATGTTAGAGAACAGAGCTCCTACAATGAGCAGTTCTTC. Amino acids: CASSNVREQSSYNEQFF.

This clonotype was detected many times. This sequence joins TRBV27 and TRBJ2-1; D remains unclear. The germline CDR1 and CDR2 sequences are MNHEY and SMNVEV (reference sequence). Between the trimmed V and J ends, which lost 0 bases and 0 bases, there was a span of 6 bases. This CDR3 is built from 15 residues. The CDR3: CASSLSTVSYNEQFF. Written as DNA, the CDR3 is TGTGCCAGCAGTTTATCCACAGTCTCCTACAATGAGCAGTTCTTC.

The chain uses TRBV14 and TRBJ1-6, with D possibly being TRBD1 (5 bases). This CDR3 spans 16 amino acids. Germline V lookup: CDR1 SGHDN, CDR2 FVKESK. V gave up 4 bases and J gave up 7 bases, with 17 bases separating them. CDR3 sequence: CASSPPGGKRNSPLHF. The DNA of the CDR3 is TGTGCCAGCAGCCCTCCCGGGGGGAAAAGAAATTCACCCCTCCACTTT. Combining the CDR3 with reference TRBV14 and TRBJ1-6 gives the whole variable domain EAGVTQFPSHSVIEKGQTVTLRCDPISGHDNLYWYRRVMGKEIKFLLHFVKESKQDESGMPNNRFLAERTGGTYSTLKVQPAELEDSGVYFCASSPPGGKRNSPLHFGNGTRLTVT.

Ten or more counts support this clonotype. The chain has TRBV12-3 or TRBV12-4 and TRBJ2-7; D not resolved. V was clipped by 2 bases and J by 3 bases, with 14 bases between them. The CDR3 has 15 residues. Here the CDR3 reads CASSLYISPNYEQYF. The CDR3 DNA follows: TGTGCCAGCAGTTTATACATCTCGCCCAACTACGAGCAGTACTTC.

Ten or more counts support this clonotype. This sequence joins TRBV7-6 and TRBJ2-7, with D possibly TRBD2 on 5 matching bases. The CDR3 covers 14 residues. The V end lost 0 bases, the J end lost 2 bases, and 8 bases lay between the germline ends. CDR1 is SGHVS, CDR2 FNYEAQ, per germline. CDR3: CASSLAGIPYEQYF. The DNA of the CDR3 is TGTGCCAGCAGCTTAGCCGGGATTCCCTACGAGCAGTACTTC.

This clonotype appeared many times. A junction boundary mismatches the germline segment, possibly from a read error. V is TRBV7-7 and J is TRBJ2-1, with 7 bases identical to TRBD2. Germline loops: CDR1 SSHAT, CDR2 FNYEAQ (reference sequence). The CDR3 loop spans 13 amino acids. The CDR3 DNA reads as TGTGCTAGCAGCTTATCGAGGGAGGGTGAGCAGTTCTTC. Its translation: CASSLSREGEQFF.

This clonotype was detected many times. V and J are TRBV28 and TRBJ1-5; D might be TRBD1 (5 bases). Germline CDR1 reads MDHEN; CDR2 reads SYDVKM. This CDR3 region has 14 residues. Trimming took 7 bases from V and 0 from J, leaving 10 bases between them. CDR3 nucleotide sequence: TGTGCCAGCACTCAGGGTTATAGCAATCAGCCCCAGCATTTT. Translation gives CASTQGYSNQPQHF.

This clonotype came up a few times. The chain links TRBV30 to TRBJ2-1; tentatively, D is TRBD1 or TRBD2 (5 bases each). CDR3 length: 16 amino acids. V was trimmed by 4 bases and J by 7 bases, leaving 23 bases between them. Germline loops: CDR1 GTSNPN, CDR2 SVGIG (reference sequence). CDR3 nucleotides: TGTGCCTGGACCCACGGGGCTCGGAGCATTGGGAATGAGCAGTTCTTC. It is translated as CAWTHGARSIGNEQFF. The complete variable domain, with remaining parts taken from reference TRBV30 and TRBJ2-1, reads SQTIHQWPATLVQPVGSPLSLECTVEGTSNPNLYWYRQAAGRGLQLLFYSVGIGQISSEVPQNLSASRPQDRQFILSSKKLLLSDSGFYLCAWTHGARSIGNEQFFGPGTRLTVL.

This clonotype has ten or more counts. The gene calls are TRBV27 and TRBJ1-2; D is possibly TRBD1 (6 bases). The germline gives CDR1 MNHEY, CDR2 SMNVEV (reference sequence). The CDR3 is 15 amino acids. The V end lost 0 bases, the J end lost 3 bases, and 11 bases lay between the germline ends. In DNA form, the CDR3 reads TGTGCCAGCAGTTTATCGTCGGGACATCACTATGGCTACACCTTC. Translated: CASSLSSGHHYGYTF.

In its sample, this clonotype was seen many times. The chain has TRBV6-6 and TRBJ2-7; TRBD2 matches 8 bases. V dropped 4 bases and J dropped 4; count of bases not matched to a gene: 18. CDR1 is MNHNY, CDR2 SVGAGI, per germline (reference sequence). The CDR3 is 18 residues long. This chain's CDR3 is CASSSVTSGLSRVYEQYF. The CDR3 DNA follows: TGTGCCAGCAGTTCCGTAACTAGCGGCCTCTCCAGGGTATACGAGCAGTACTTC.